The sequence of this TCR beta chain was determined in a study of T cells in Graves' hyperthyroidism and ophthalmopathy. The V and J ends lost 5 bases and 3 bases, in that order; junction bases with no gene match: 2. The CDR3 is made up of 15 amino acids. Germline-derived CDR1 and CDR2 are MNHNS and SASEGT. Findings of the study overall: The majority of expanded thyroid clonotypes above 0.001 also appeared in blood.

This clonotype has a count of ten or more. Its antigen is unidentified. Authors of the study amplified TCR beta CDR3 regions from RNA transcripts. The TCR CDR3 first-round RT-PCR relied on the HTBI primer set. One entry per CDR3 protein results from TCRdb running MiXCR on the multiplex PCR reads. Among roughly 290,000 distinct CDR3 sequences listed, 13% were seen once. Uncontrolled infection, other autoimmune disease, pregnancy or lactation disqualified patients from enrolment. The sequenced sample was blood. The V call is TRBV6-1, the J call TRBJ2-1, with 12 bases lining up with TRBD2. The TCR was taken from a woman in her thirties with Graves' hyperthyroidism that later progressed to Graves' ophthalmopathy. CDR3: CASSQTSGSYNEQFF. CDR3 bases: TGTGCCAGCAGTCAGACTAGCGGGAGCTACAATGAGCAGTTCTTC.